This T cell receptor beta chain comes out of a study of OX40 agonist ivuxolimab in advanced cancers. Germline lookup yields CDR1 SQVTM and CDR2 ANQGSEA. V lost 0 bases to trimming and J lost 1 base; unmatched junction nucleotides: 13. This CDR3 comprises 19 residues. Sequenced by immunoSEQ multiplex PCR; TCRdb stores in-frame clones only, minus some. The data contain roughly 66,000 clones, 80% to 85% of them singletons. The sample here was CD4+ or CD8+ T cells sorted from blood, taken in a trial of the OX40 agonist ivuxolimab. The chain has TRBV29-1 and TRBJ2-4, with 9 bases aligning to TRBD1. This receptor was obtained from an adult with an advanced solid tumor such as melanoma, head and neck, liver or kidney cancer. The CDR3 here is CSVEDPGTGMSMAKNIQYF. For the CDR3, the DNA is TGCAGCGTTGAAGATCCTGGGACAGGGATGAGTATGGCCAAAAACATTCAGTACTTC.